Listed below are T cell receptor beta chains from one sample, sequenced in a study of control samples from healthy donors and cancer patients. Sequenced by immunoSEQ multiplex PCR; TCRdb stores in-frame clones only, minus some. The data hold about 100,000 clones, with around four fifths observed a single time. Sequenced sample: blood. These TCRs come from a man aged 25-45 years in good health. Each CDR3 is given without its conserved first and last residue. Fields, in order: D gene, V gene, CDR3 protein. The D gene is left open where the match is weak.

D: TRBD1
V: TRBV18
CDR3: ASSYDRDENGYT

D: -
V: TRBV9
CDR3: ASSVKLGSPLH

D: TRBD2
V: TRBV30
CDR3: AWSQAGNTDTQY

D: TRBD1
V: TRBV2
CDR3: ASSGRQGTVGTQY

D: -
V: TRBV19
CDR3: ATRGRSNYGYT

D: TRBD2
V: TRBV4-2
CDR3: ASSQEGRGGLGEQF

D: -
V: TRBV24-1
CDR3: ATSKGGDTEAF

D: TRBD2
V: TRBV27
CDR3: ASSLSVAPRQGGRTGELF

D: -
V: TRBV9
CDR3: ASSVGVDYGYT

D: -
V: TRBV5-6
CDR3: ASSFWAGTNQPQH

D: TRBD1
V: TRBV2
CDR3: ASRGFGQGANEKLF

D: -
V: TRBV5-4
CDR3: ASRGAGTNYGYT

D: -
V: TRBV4-1
CDR3: ASSLHGRGGNDNEQF

D: -
V: TRBV6-6
CDR3: ASSQHSSGNTIY

D: TRBD1
V: TRBV30
CDR3: AWSGGQGRTQETQY

D: TRBD1
V: TRBV19
CDR3: ASSPGTGLGEQY

D: -
V: TRBV12-3/TRBV12-4
CDR3: ASSLGLYGYT

D: -
V: TRBV4-1
CDR3: ASSRDREAF

D: TRBD1
V: TRBV2
CDR3: ASSELTGLSPLH

D: -
V: TRBV28
CDR3: ASSETAVLSYEQY

D: -
V: TRBV10-3
CDR3: AISASQGGTEAF

D: -
V: TRBV12-3/TRBV12-4
CDR3: ASKLDGAYEQY

D: -
V: TRBV3-1/TRBV3-2
CDR3: ASSQERGNEQF

D: -
V: TRBV5-1
CDR3: ASSLEAANTEAF

D: -
V: TRBV7-9
CDR3: ASSLWMGFDGVGYGYT

D: TRBD2
V: TRBV5-1
CDR3: ASSSLAGANTGELF

D: TRBD1
V: TRBV7-9
CDR3: ASSPMRDSSSNYGYT

D: -
V: TRBV30
CDR3: AWSVSIDSGANVLT

D: TRBD2
V: TRBV27
CDR3: ASRPGTSGGRAETQY

D: -
V: TRBV6-6
CDR3: ASKNWGVNTEAF

D: TRBD1
V: TRBV28
CDR3: ASSLYPGTGEEQF

D: -
V: TRBV19
CDR3: ASSTRVIQPQH

D: -
V: TRBV5-5
CDR3: ASSLRGARQPQH

D: -
V: TRBV27
CDR3: ASSHSNQPQH

D: -
V: TRBV9
CDR3: ASSVDPGHSNYGYT

D: -
V: TRBV6-6
CDR3: ASSSAEEYQETQY

D: -
V: TRBV12-3/TRBV12-4
CDR3: ASSPVSNQPQH

D: -
V: TRBV5-1
CDR3: ASSLRTGFTDTQY

D: -
V: TRBV12-5
CDR3: ASGLVGLRTAYGYT

D: -
V: TRBV2
CDR3: ASCRDTDQPQH

D: TRBD1
V: TRBV11-2
CDR3: ASSPQAGQGVKKLF

D: -
V: TRBV15
CDR3: ATSREGLSAGELF

D: -
V: TRBV25-1
CDR3: ASSEYLGTAVREQY

D: -
V: TRBV9
CDR3: ASSAGTLGAEAF

D: -
V: TRBV6-5
CDR3: ASSYSGAGAYNEQF

D: -
V: TRBV7-9
CDR3: ASSLIFGQGGAYEQY

D: TRBD1
V: TRBV19
CDR3: ASSSTGTGSYEQY

D: TRBD2
V: TRBV11-1
CDR3: ASSSRAGLNTGELF

D: -
V: TRBV19
CDR3: ASSIDSRRAKF

D: -
V: TRBV7-9
CDR3: ASSLGDYEQY

D: -
V: TRBV5-1
CDR3: ASSVGRKNTEAF

D: -
V: TRBV4-2
CDR3: ASSQGSSDTQY

D: TRBD1
V: TRBV5-1
CDR3: ASRRDSDYEQY

D: -
V: TRBV9
CDR3: ASSVVGEVGEKLF

D: -
V: TRBV5-1
CDR3: ASSLALGGVNYEQY

D: -
V: TRBV5-4
CDR3: ASSLAGQYGYT